This is a list of T cell receptor beta chains from one sample in a study of CD8+CD57+ T cells in acquired aplastic anemia. A single record per CDR3 protein comes from TCRdb applying MiXCR to the reads. The sample consists of approximately 180,000 distinct CDR3 sequences, around 48% of them appearing once. Specimen: sorted CD4+, CD8+, or CD8+CD57+ T cells (not recorded which) from PBMCs. These receptors all stem from a human donor with aplastic anemia. CDR3s include the opening cysteine and the closing phenylalanine or tryptophan. Each record gives: J gene, D gene, clone size, V gene, CDR3 protein, CDR3 DNA. The D gene is left open where the match is weak. Only part of the rows carry a size: once, few, many, or a class if the clone is expanded.

>TRBJ2-3|NA|few|TRBV12-5
CASGLYGRTDTQYF
TGTGCTAGTGGTTTATACGGGAGAACAGATACGCAGTATTTT
>TRBJ1-5|NA|NA|TRBV12-3/TRBV12-4
CASSLVGGTDTQHF
TGTGCCAGCAGTTTGGTGGGGGGCACAGATACGCAGCATTTT
>TRBJ2-7|TRBD2|many|TRBV3-1
CASSQQRGGGYEQYF
TGTGCCAGCAGCCAACAGCGGGGGGGCGGGTACGAGCAGTACTTC
>TRBJ1-2|NA|many|TRBV6-2/TRBV6-3
CASSWDNRVNGYTF
TGTGCCAGCAGTTGGGACAACAGAGTAAATGGCTACACCTTC
>TRBJ2-2|TRBD2|many|TRBV7-2
CASIERGGTGELFF
TGTGCCAGCATTGAGCGGGGGGGGACCGGGGAGCTGTTTTTT
>TRBJ2-5|NA|many|TRBV5-1
CASSPRLATETQYF
TGCGCCAGCAGCCCACGGCTAGCGACGGAGACCCAGTACTTC
>TRBJ1-2|NA|many|TRBV5-4
CASSLGADRPWDYGYTF
TGTGCCAGCAGCTTAGGGGCGGACCGACCCTGGGACTATGGCTACACCTTC
>TRBJ2-5|TRBD1|NA|TRBV15
CATSRGTGQGGETQYF
TGTGCCACCAGCAGAGGGACCGGACAGGGCGGGGAGACCCAGTACTTC
>TRBJ1-1|TRBD1|few|TRBV5-4
CASSPGQGVYTEAFF
TGTGCCAGCAGCCCGGGACAGGGGGTCTATACTGAAGCTTTCTTT
>TRBJ1-2|TRBD1|many|TRBV5-4
CASSPRTGDNYGYTF
TGTGCCAGCAGCCCCCGGACAGGGGATAACTATGGCTACACCTTC
>TRBJ1-1|NA|many|TRBV5-1
CASSLEVSGPGEAFF
TGCGCCAGCAGCTTGGAAGTTTCTGGTCCCGGTGAAGCTTTCTTT
>TRBJ2-3|NA|many|TRBV19
CASSIVGAAADTQYF
TGTGCCAGTAGTATAGTAGGGGCCGCCGCAGATACGCAGTATTTT
>TRBJ2-5|NA|many|TRBV19
CASSMQGQTQYF
TGTGCCAGTAGTATGCAGGGACAGACCCAGTACTTC
>TRBJ2-1|TRBD1|NA|TRBV15
CATSRAGTAYNEQFF
TGTGCCACCAGCAGGGCAGGGACAGCCTACAATGAGCAGTTCTTC
>TRBJ1-2|NA|NA|TRBV7-9
CASSLGSGNYGYTF
TGTGCCAGCAGCTTAGGGTCCGGAAACTATGGCTACACCTTC
>TRBJ2-1|TRBD2|NA|TRBV2
CASSGTSGGADEQFF
TGTGCCAGCAGTGGGACTAGCGGGGGGGCCGATGAGCAGTTCTTC
>TRBJ2-6|NA|few|TRBV3-1
CASSQGGTGANVLTF
TGTGCCAGCAGCCAAGGGGGGACTGGGGCCAACGTCCTGACTTTC
>TRBJ2-3|TRBD2|NA|TRBV10-3
CASSDRGGVDTQYF
TGTGCCAGCAGTGACCGCGGGGGGGTAGATACGCAGTATTTT
>TRBJ2-1|NA|NA|TRBV15
CATKALGQGQFF
TGTGCCACCAAGGCTCTTGGGCAGGGTCAGTTCTTC
>TRBJ1-4|NA|many|TRBV29-1
CSVDATTGTRKSKLFF
TGCAGCGTTGATGCGACCACAGGGACCCGAAAATCAAAACTGTTTTTT
>TRBJ1-5|NA|once|TRBV2
CASRVQGTGQPQHF
TGTGCCAGCAGAGTACAGGGTACGGGTCAGCCCCAGCATTTT
>TRBJ2-3|TRBD2|few|TRBV7-6
CASSLGAGSTDTRYF
TGTGCCAGCAGCTTAGGAGCGGGGAGCACAGATACGCGGTATTTT
>TRBJ2-1|NA|few|TRBV5-6
CASSRPEYNEQFF
TGTGCCAGCAGCCGACCCGAATACAATGAGCAGTTCTTC
>TRBJ2-3|TRBD2|NA|TRBV18
CASSPRTSGATDTQYF
TGTGCCAGCTCACCACGAACTAGCGGGGCCACAGATACGCAGTATTTT
>TRBJ2-7|NA|NA|TRBV10-1
CASSERARERAPEQHF
TGCGCCAGCAGTGAGAGGGCAAGGGAAAGGGCCCCCGAGCAGCACTTC
>TRBJ2-1|TRBD2|NA|TRBV10-1
CASSANPPGLARGDNEQFF
TGCGCCAGCAGTGCTAACCCACCGGGACTAGCCCGGGGGGACAATGAGCAGTTCTTC
>TRBJ2-3|NA|NA|TRBV20-1
CSVRDDGDTQYF
TGCAGTGTTAGAGATGACGGGGATACGCAGTATTTT
>TRBJ1-5|NA|once|TRBV2
CASRQGNGNQPQHF
TGTGCCAGCAGACAGGGTAACGGCAATCAGCCCCAGCATTTT
>TRBJ1-4|TRBD1|NA|TRBV19
CASTTQGQTNEKLFF
TGTGCCAGTACTACCCAGGGACAGACTAATGAAAAACTGTTTTTT
>TRBJ2-7|NA|few|TRBV20-1
CSAREASDYEQYF
TGCAGTGCTAGAGAGGCCTCTGACTACGAGCAGTACTTC
>TRBJ1-5|NA|few|TRBV6-4
CASSDSGAHWGDQPQHF
TGTGCCAGCAGTGACTCTGGGGCTCACTGGGGTGATCAGCCCCAGCATTTT
>TRBJ2-5|TRBD2|few|TRBV15
CATSRDILAGETQYF
TGTGCCACCAGCAGAGATATCCTAGCGGGAGAGACCCAGTACTTC
>TRBJ2-5|TRBD2|NA|TRBV9
CASSGGGLQETQYF
TGTGCCAGCAGCGGCGGGGGACTCCAAGAGACCCAGTACTTC
>TRBJ2-5|NA|NA|TRBV2
CASSEAAETQYF
TGTGCCAGCAGTGAAGCCGCGGAGACCCAGTACTTC
>TRBJ2-7|NA|few|TRBV24-1
CATSDDRYEQYF
TGTGCCACCAGTGATGACAGATACGAGCAGTACTTC
>TRBJ1-2|NA|NA|TRBV3-1
CASTPSTSPNYGYTF
TGTGCCAGCACACCCTCAACCAGTCCTAACTATGGCTACACCTTC
>TRBJ2-2|NA|NA|TRBV9
CASNRAMPGTGELFF
TGTGCCAGCAATAGGGCCATGCCTGGGACCGGGGAGCTGTTTTTT
>TRBJ1-1|TRBD1|few|TRBV20-1
CSAQQGDTEAFF
TGCAGTGCACAACAGGGGGACACTGAAGCTTTCTTT
>TRBJ2-7|NA|NA|TRBV12-3/TRBV12-4
CASSRWPSEQYF
TGTGCCAGCAGTAGGTGGCCCAGCGAGCAGTACTTC
>TRBJ1-2|NA|many|TRBV2
CASSPSTYGYTF
TGTGCCAGCAGTCCCTCGACCTATGGCTACACCTTC
>TRBJ2-1|TRBD2|NA|TRBV2
CASSEFPSGADEQFF
TGTGCCAGCAGTGAATTCCCTAGCGGGGCCGATGAGCAGTTCTTC
>TRBJ1-3|NA|many|TRBV9
CASSVATATSPVSGNTIYF
TGTGCCAGCAGCGTAGCTACCGCGACCTCTCCTGTATCTGGAAACACCATATATTTT
>TRBJ1-1|NA|many|TRBV19
CASSTQTVITEAFF
TGTGCCAGTAGTACCCAGACTGTGATTACTGAAGCTTTCTTT
>TRBJ1-5|NA|few|TRBV18
CASSPPNQGNQPQHF
TGTGCCAGCTCACCACCGAACCAGGGGAATCAGCCCCAGCATTTT
>TRBJ2-5|NA|NA|TRBV6-5
CASSRTVEKETQYF
TGTGCCAGCAGTAGGACTGTTGAAAAAGAGACCCAGTACTTC
>TRBJ2-7|TRBD2|many|TRBV11-2
CASSLVTSGGLLPYEQYF
TGTGCCAGCAGCCTAGTCACTAGCGGGGGGCTTTTACCCTACGAGCAGTACTTC
>TRBJ2-3|TRBD2|NA|TRBV20-1
CSARKGLAGSTDTQYF
TGCAGTGCTAGAAAGGGACTAGCGGGTAGCACAGATACGCAGTATTTT
>TRBJ2-1|NA|many|TRBV12-3/TRBV12-4
CASRTDRYNEQFF
TGTGCCAGCAGGACCGACAGATACAATGAGCAGTTCTTC
>TRBJ1-6|NA|NA|TRBV2
CASSEGAQGNSPLHF
TGTGCCAGCAGTGAAGGGGCGCAGGGAAATTCACCCCTCCACTTT
>TRBJ1-2|TRBD1|many|TRBV5-1
CASSFGGTGGEGYTF
TGCGCCAGCAGCTTTGGCGGGACAGGGGGCGAGGGCTACACCTTC
>TRBJ2-7|NA|NA|TRBV7-9
CASGLGTGEQYF
TGTGCCAGCGGCTTAGGGACCGGGGAGCAGTACTTC
>TRBJ2-1|TRBD2|many|TRBV11-1
CASSLGTSGGLHSYNEQFF
TGTGCCAGCAGCTTAGGAACTAGCGGGGGGCTCCACTCCTACAATGAGCAGTTCTTC
>TRBJ2-1|TRBD2|few|TRBV19
CASSLLAGGYNEQFF
TGTGCCAGTAGCCTACTAGCGGGAGGGTACAATGAGCAGTTCTTC
>TRBJ1-1|NA|NA|TRBV10-3
CAIMGHLNTEAFF
TGTGCCATCATGGGACACCTGAACACTGAAGCTTTCTTT
>TRBJ2-5|NA|NA|TRBV6-1
CASMTGGVEETQYF
TGTGCCAGCATGACTGGGGGAGTTGAAGAGACCCAGTACTTC